The 17 T cell receptor beta chains reported below all come from one sample, sequenced in a study of T cells of healthy individuals. In TCRdb, the 5' RACE reads were re-called with MiXCR into one record per CDR3 protein. The sample yields some 100,000 distinct CDR3 sequences, around 17% seen once. The receptors here all came from a human donor in good health.

This chain connects TRBV27 to TRBJ2-7; no reliable D call. This CDR3 contains 14 residues. The germline V gene has CDR1 MNHEY and CDR2 SMNVEV (reference sequence). The V end was cut by 2 bases, the J end by 2 bases, with 10 bases between. CDR3 loop: CASSLRSGPYEQYF. CDR3 nucleotides: TGTGCCAGCAGTTTAAGGTCTGGCCCCTACGAGCAGTACTTC.

This clonotype was observed a few times. CDR3 in DNA: TGCGCCAGCAGCCAAGCACAGGGGGCCTACTATGGCTACACCTTC. Protein sequence: CASSQAQGAYYGYTF. The chain couples TRBV4-3 to TRBJ1-2; TRBD1 aligns across 9 bases. CDR1 and CDR2 from the germline V gene are LGHNA and YSLEER. The V gene end was trimmed by 1 base and the J gene end by 3 bases; junction bases not matched to a gene: 3. The CDR3 loop spans 15 amino acids.

The chain joins TRBV7-3 to TRBJ2-7, with D unresolved. CDR3 length equals 15 residues. Trimming left V 3 bases short and J 5 bases short, with 17 bases between. Germline CDR1 reads SGHTA; CDR2 reads FQGTGA. The CDR3 bases are TGTGCCAGCAGCTTCTCGTCCGGGTCACCCCACGAGCAGTACTTC. Protein: CASSFSSGSPHEQYF.

The V and J genes are TRBV6-4 and TRBJ1-1, with D possibly matching TRBD1 (5 bases). The CDR3 spans 13 residues. Trimming took 4 bases from V and 1 from J, leaving 7 bases between them. The germline V gene encodes CDR1 MRHNA and CDR2 SNTAGT. Written as DNA, the CDR3 is TGTGCCAGCAGTGTGGGGGAGAACACTGAAGCTTTCTTT. Amino acids: CASSVGENTEAFF.

The table lists this clonotype with many counts. The chain links TRBV20-1 to TRBJ2-3; D is unclear. V shed 1 base and J shed 0 bases, with 8 bases lying between them. This CDR3 comprises 14 residues. Germline CDR1 DFQATT, CDR2 SNEGSKA (reference sequence). CDR3 protein: CSARVGISTDTQYF. CDR3 bases: TGCAGTGCTAGAGTTGGCATTAGCACAGATACGCAGTATTTT.

The chain recombines TRBV5-1 with TRBJ2-2, with D perhaps matching TRBD1 (6 bases). Per the germline V gene, CDR1 is SGHRS and CDR2 is YFSETQ. The CDR3 consists of 13 residues. Trimming shortened V by 1 base and J by 7 bases, and 8 bases separated the two germline ends. CDR3 protein: CASSLQGNGELFF. The CDR3 DNA reads as TGCGCCAGCAGCTTGCAGGGGAACGGGGAGCTGTTTTTT.

V is TRBV5-1 and J is TRBJ2-1; 11 nucleotides line up with TRBD1. The J segment lost 7 bases and the V segment lost 0 bases, leaving 3 bases of the junction unmatched. This CDR3 spans 15 amino acids. Germline V gene data show CDR1 as SGHRS and CDR2 as YFSETQ. The DNA of the CDR3 is TGCGCCAGCAGCTTGGGGACAGGGGGCGTAAATGAGCAGTTCTTC. Its protein product is CASSLGTGGVNEQFF. The full variable domain, with the rest looked up from reference TRBV5-1 and TRBJ2-1, is KAGVTQTPRYLIKTRGQQVTLSCSPISGHRSVSWYQQTPGQGLQFLFEYFSETQRNKGNFPGRFSGRQFSNSRSEMNVSTLELGDSALYLCASSLGTGGVNEQFFGPGTRLTVL.

The genes are TRBV3-1 and TRBJ2-7; D possibly corresponds to TRBD2 (6 bases). The CDR3 sequence is 15 residues long. V was shortened by 4 bases and J by 1 base, with 14 bases between the two germline ends. Germline CDR1 is LGHDT and CDR2 is YNNKEL (reference sequence). The CDR3 here is CASSPTIRGSYEQYF. The DNA of the CDR3 is TGTGCCAGCAGCCCAACTATCCGGGGGTCCTACGAGCAGTACTTC.

This clonotype was picked up many times. The chain uses TRBV20-1 and TRBJ2-7; 10 bases are a match to TRBD2. Trimming took 3 bases from V and 1 from J; bases not matched to a gene: 3. The germline V gene has CDR1 DFQATT and CDR2 SNEGSKA (reference sequence). The CDR3 consists of 14 residues. The chain's CDR3 is CSARSSGRSYEQYF. The CDR3 coding sequence is TGCAGTGCTAGGAGTAGCGGGAGGTCCTACGAGCAGTACTTC.

The chain uses TRBV20-1 and TRBJ1-1, with D possibly matching TRBD1 (5 bases). This CDR3 spans 12 amino acids. In germline, CDR1 is DFQATT, CDR2 SNEGSKA (reference sequence). Trimming stripped 5 bases from V and 6 bases from J, with 13 bases between. CDR3 sequence: CSAARDGAEAFF. The CDR3 DNA reads as TGCAGTGCTGCAAGGGACGGAGCTGAAGCTTTCTTT.

The chain recombines TRBV20-1 with TRBJ1-4; no clear D gene. The CDR3 spans 18 residues. Trimming shortened V by 0 bases and J by 0 bases, and 17 bases separated the two germline ends. Germline V CDR1 and CDR2: DFQATT, SNEGSKA (reference sequence). The CDR3 sequence: CSARDLLPDLATNEKLFF. The CDR3 DNA is TGCAGTGCTAGAGATCTACTTCCCGACCTTGCAACTAATGAAAAACTGTTTTTT.

There are many counts of this clonotype. This chain uses TRBV5-6 with TRBJ2-5; a weak D match, TRBD1 (6 bases). V dropped 6 bases and J dropped 2 bases, with 14 bases sitting between them. Looked up from germline, CDR1 is SGHDT and CDR2 is YYEEEE. The length of the CDR3 is 14 residues. The CDR3 here is CASTRTVYQETQYF. The DNA of the CDR3 is TGTGCCAGCACCAGGACAGTATATCAAGAGACCCAGTACTTC.

The chain combines TRBV7-2 with TRBJ2-7, with a tentative D call TRBD1 (5 bases). This CDR3 comprises 14 residues. Germline loops: CDR1 SGHTA, CDR2 FQGNSA. The V gene lost 4 bases and the J gene lost 4 bases, with 14 bases spanning the gap. The CDR3 bases are TGTGCCAGCAGCTACCTTCAGGGTATATACGAGCAGTACTTC. As protein: CASSYLQGIYEQYF.

This clonotype turned up a few times. The chain employs TRBV7-8 and TRBJ1-5; maybe TRBD1 (6 bases). The CDR3 runs 15 residues. CDR1 is SGHVS and CDR2 is FQNEAQ in the germline V gene. Between the trimmed V and J ends, which lost 5 bases and 6 bases, there was a span of 17 bases. CDR3 region: CASSTAGGRVQPQHF. Here the CDR3 DNA reads TGTGCCAGCAGCACGGCCGGGGGGCGTGTTCAGCCCCAGCATTTT.

A few counts support this clonotype. The chain recombines TRBV20-1 with TRBJ1-1; D is perhaps TRBD1 (5 bases). The CDR3 contains 14 residues. V lost 0 bases and J 4 bases, leaving 12 bases between the germline ends. Germline CDR1 and CDR2: DFQATT and SNEGSKA (reference sequence). The CDR3 region has the DNA TGCAGTGCTAGAGACAGGGTTAGCCCCACTGAAGCTTTCTTT. Translation: CSARDRVSPTEAFF.

The chain uses TRBV19 and TRBJ1-4, with D possibly matching TRBD1 (5 bases). From germline, CDR1 is LNHDA and CDR2 SQIVND (reference sequence). CDR3 length: 13 amino acids. Trimming took 7 bases from V and 7 from J, leaving 13 bases between them. The CDR3 region is CASTARVGEKLFF. CDR3 DNA: TGTGCCAGTACGGCCAGGGTAGGTGAAAAACTGTTTTTT.

This clonotype was recorded at least ten times. V is TRBV20-1 and J is TRBJ2-7; 13 nucleotides agree with TRBD2. The CDR3 has 13 residues. The junction had 11 bases not matched to a gene; V was cut back by 6 bases and J by 12 bases. CDR1 DFQATT and CDR2 SNEGSKA come from the germline V gene (reference sequence). In nucleotides, the CDR3 is TGCAGTGCAATGCCGGGACTAGCGGGATATCGGTACTTC. Amino acid sequence: CSAMPGLAGYRYF.